These T cell receptor beta chains were read from a single sample in a study of radiotherapy plus CTLA-4 blockade in lung cancer. Produced via immunoSEQ multiplex PCR; TCRdb's table is partial and in-frame only. The sample consists of 60,000 to 65,000 clones, 70% to 80% of them appearing once. The sample in question was peripheral blood, obtained from a patient treated with radiotherapy plus ipilimumab. The source of these receptors is a human donor with non-small cell lung cancer who had a complete response to radiotherapy plus ipilimumab. The CDR3 runs from the conserved cysteine through the conserved F or W. Fields, in order: V gene, clone size, J gene, D gene, CDR3 protein, CDR3 DNA. D genes are given only for firm matches. Clone size is stated in some rows and not others, as once, few, many or a class when expanded.

V: TRBV29-1
size: .
J: TRBJ1-5
D: .
CDR3: CSVVVEGMSNQPQHF
DNA: TGCAGCGTTGTTGTGGAGGGTATGTCCAATCAGCCCCAGCATTTT

V: TRBV5-1
size: .
J: TRBJ2-1
D: .
CDR3: CASRRYDTGVDEQFF
DNA: TGCGCCAGCAGACGTTACGACACGGGGGTGGATGAGCAGTTCTTC

V: TRBV6-1
size: .
J: TRBJ2-1
D: TRBD2
CDR3: CASRRLAGAAEQFF
DNA: TGTGCCAGCCGTCGGCTAGCGGGAGCCGCTGAGCAGTTCTTC

V: TRBV7-2
size: .
J: TRBJ2-7
D: .
CDR3: CASSTRDTHEQYF
DNA: TGTGCCAGCAGCACCCGGGACACCCACGAGCAGTACTTC

V: TRBV6-5
size: .
J: TRBJ2-3
D: .
CDR3: CASSPYRRSTDTQYF
DNA: TGTGCCAGCAGTCCATACAGGCGGAGCACAGATACGCAGTATTTT

V: TRBV9
size: .
J: TRBJ2-3
D: TRBD2
CDR3: CASSVASGGTDTQYF
DNA: TGTGCCAGCAGCGTAGCTAGCGGAGGCACAGATACGCAGTATTTT

V: TRBV27
size: .
J: TRBJ1-5
D: .
CDR3: CASSPTDSSNQPQHF
DNA: TGTGCCAGCTCCCCAACGGACAGTAGCAATCAGCCCCAGCATTTT

V: TRBV27
size: .
J: TRBJ1-1
D: .
CDR3: CASSTSWGTEAFF
DNA: TGTGCCAGCAGCACCTCGTGGGGTACTGAAGCTTTCTTT

V: TRBV5-6
size: .
J: TRBJ1-1
D: .
CDR3: CASSFFGTQNTEAFF
DNA: TGTGCCAGCAGCTTTTTTGGGACACAGAACACTGAAGCTTTCTTT

V: TRBV18
size: .
J: TRBJ2-7
D: .
CDR3: CASSPARADEQYF
DNA: TGTGCCAGCTCACCGGCCAGGGCCGACGAGCAGTACTTC

V: TRBV15
size: .
J: TRBJ2-1
D: .
CDR3: CATSRTPGGGNNEQFF
DNA: TGTGCCACCAGCAGAACCCCTGGGGGCGGAAACAATGAGCAGTTCTTC

V: TRBV7-9
size: once
J: TRBJ2-2
D: .
CDR3: CASSPRLTRNTGELFF
DNA: TGTGCCAGCAGCCCCCGGTTGACAAGAAACACCGGGGAGCTGTTTTTT

V: TRBV6-5
size: .
J: TRBJ1-5
D: .
CDR3: CASSYSKGASNQPQHF
DNA: TGTGCCAGCAGTTACTCGAAGGGTGCTAGCAATCAGCCCCAGCATTTT

V: TRBV7-2
size: .
J: TRBJ2-5
D: .
CDR3: CASSPLGGPQETQYF
DNA: TGTGCCAGCAGCCCCCTTGGGGGACCTCAAGAGACCCAGTACTTC

V: TRBV4-3
size: .
J: TRBJ2-4
D: TRBD2
CDR3: CASSQGLRGGSKNIQYF
DNA: TGCGCCAGCAGCCAGGGCTTGCGGGGAGGGAGCAAAAACATTCAGTACTTC

V: TRBV5-6
size: .
J: TRBJ2-1
D: .
CDR3: CASSLGSGSSYNEQFF
DNA: TGTGCCAGCAGCTTGGGGTCCGGGAGCTCCTACAATGAGCAGTTCTTC

V: TRBV4-1
size: .
J: TRBJ1-1
D: TRBD1
CDR3: CASSHSQGADTEAFF
DNA: TGCGCCAGCAGCCATAGTCAGGGGGCGGACACTGAAGCTTTCTTT

V: TRBV7-8
size: once
J: TRBJ2-1
D: TRBD1
CDR3: CASSQQPWTGGSDEQFF
DNA: TGTGCCAGCAGTCAACAACCCTGGACAGGGGGCTCGGATGAGCAGTTCTTC

V: TRBV5-1
size: .
J: TRBJ2-1
D: TRBD2
CDR3: CASSLRTSGDTEQFF
DNA: TGCGCCAGCAGCCTACGGACTAGCGGGGATACTGAGCAGTTCTTC

V: TRBV10-3
size: few
J: TRBJ2-1
D: TRBD1
CDR3: CASRDRNNEQFF
DNA: TGTGCCTCCCGGGACAGGAACAATGAGCAGTTCTTC

V: TRBV5-4
size: once
J: TRBJ1-6
D: .
CDR3: CASSLERTYNSPLHF
DNA: TGTGCCAGCAGCTTGGAAAGAACCTATAATTCACCCCTCCACTTT

V: TRBV5-1
size: few
J: TRBJ1-5
D: .
CDR3: CASSLAGEGNQPQHF
DNA: TGCGCCAGCAGCTTGGCCGGGGAGGGCAATCAGCCCCAGCATTTT

V: TRBV10-1
size: .
J: TRBJ2-1
D: .
CDR3: CASGEYNEQFF
DNA: TGCGCCAGCGGGGAGTACAATGAGCAGTTCTTC

V: TRBV18
size: .
J: TRBJ2-6
D: TRBD1
CDR3: CASSSDRVTGANVLTF
DNA: TGTGCCAGCTCATCGGACAGGGTCACTGGGGCCAACGTCCTGACTTTC

V: TRBV4-3
size: few
J: TRBJ1-2
D: .
CDR3: CASSQDWGTANYGYTF
DNA: TGCGCCAGCAGCCAAGACTGGGGGACGGCTAACTATGGCTACACCTTC

V: TRBV10-1
size: medium-sized
J: TRBJ1-1
D: .
CDR3: CASSEQLNTEAFF
DNA: TGCGCCAGCAGTGAGCAGTTGAACACTGAAGCTTTCTTT

V: TRBV5-4
size: few
J: TRBJ1-1
D: TRBD1
CDR3: CASSSTGGDGTEAFF
DNA: TGTGCCAGCAGCTCGACAGGGGGCGACGGCACTGAAGCTTTCTTT

V: TRBV30
size: .
J: TRBJ1-2
D: .
CDR3: CAWSVLRGGGYTF
DNA: TGTGCCTGGAGTGTACTCAGGGGAGGAGGCTACACCTTC

V: TRBV5-5
size: .
J: TRBJ2-5
D: .
CDR3: CASSRLGQGLGETQYF
DNA: TGTGCCAGCAGCCGGCTGGGCCAGGGTTTGGGCGAGACCCAGTACTTC

V: TRBV5-1
size: .
J: TRBJ2-2
D: TRBD2
CDR3: CASSLNAGGPTGELFF
DNA: TGCGCCAGCAGCTTGAATGCGGGAGGGCCCACCGGGGAGCTGTTTTTT

V: TRBV4-3
size: .
J: TRBJ1-3
D: TRBD1
CDR3: CASSQGTGGNTIYF
DNA: TGCGCCAGCAGCCAGGGGACAGGGGGCAACACCATATATTTT

V: TRBV4-3
size: .
J: TRBJ2-1
D: .
CDR3: CASSQAGSSYNEQFF
DNA: TGCGCCAGCAGCCAAGCGGGGAGCTCCTACAATGAGCAGTTCTTC

V: TRBV19
size: .
J: TRBJ1-4
D: .
CDR3: CASSRPGATNEKLFF
DNA: TGTGCCAGTAGTCGGCCGGGAGCAACTAATGAAAAACTGTTTTTT

V: TRBV30
size: .
J: TRBJ2-7
D: .
CDR3: CAWGPTIGAQYF
DNA: TGTGCCTGGGGCCCGACGATCGGGGCGCAGTACTTC

V: TRBV5-4
size: .
J: TRBJ1-6
D: TRBD1
CDR3: CASKRQGSYNSPLHF
DNA: TGTGCCAGCAAAAGACAGGGCTCCTATAATTCACCCCTCCACTTT

V: TRBV9
size: .
J: TRBJ1-3
D: TRBD1
CDR3: CASSGDRGSSGNTIYF
DNA: TGTGCCAGCAGCGGGGACAGGGGATCCTCTGGAAACACCATATATTTT

V: TRBV2
size: .
J: TRBJ1-5
D: .
CDR3: CASSRDSGLTPQHF
DNA: TGTGCCAGCAGCCGGGACTCAGGATTAACGCCCCAGCATTTT

V: TRBV5-4
size: .
J: TRBJ2-4
D: .
CDR3: CASSLKQGAKNIQYF
DNA: TGTGCCAGCAGCTTGAAACAGGGAGCCAAAAACATTCAGTACTTC

V: TRBV4-3
size: few
J: TRBJ2-6
D: TRBD1
CDR3: CASSQGQGSGANVLTF
DNA: TGCGCCAGCAGCCAGGGACAGGGCTCTGGGGCCAACGTCCTGACTTTC

V: TRBV4-1
size: .
J: TRBJ1-3
D: .
CDR3: CASSQIPSPRRGNTIYF
DNA: TGCGCCAGCAGCCAGATCCCGTCTCCTCGGAGAGGAAACACCATATATTTT

V: TRBV4-3
size: once
J: TRBJ2-1
D: .
CDR3: CASSQDRASAQFF
DNA: TGCGCCAGCAGCCAAGATAGGGCTAGTGCGCAGTTCTTC

V: TRBV19
size: once
J: TRBJ1-5
D: .
CDR3: CASSTSEGGHQPQHF
DNA: TGTGCCAGTAGTACCTCCGAGGGTGGGCATCAGCCCCAGCATTTT